This entry lists 12 T cell receptor beta chains sequenced from one sample in a study of cytomegalovirus exposure and HLA in healthy donors. Some clones are missing from TCRdb's copy, which holds only in-frame ones; the method was immunoSEQ multiplex PCR. The sample contains roughly 240,000 clones, around nine tenths of which appear only once. The sequenced material came from PBMCs. These TCRs come from a young man in good health and CMV-seronegative.

The gene calls are TRBV11-3 and TRBJ2-2; 7 bases match TRBD1. This CDR3 has 16 residues. Germline lookup yields CDR1 SGHNT and CDR2 YENEEA. The ends lost 4 bases at V and 3 bases at J; junction bases unmatched: 8. The CDR3 here is CASSSLRDRDTGELFF. CDR3 sequence (DNA): TGTGCCAGCAGCTCCCTCCGGGACAGAGACACCGGGGAGCTGTTTTTT.

This chain joins TRBV15 and TRBJ2-7; TRBD2 agrees at 7 bases. The V gene end was trimmed by 0 bases and the J gene end by 0 bases; junction bases not matched to a gene: 5. This CDR3 region has 16 residues. CDR1 is LNHNV and CDR2 is YYDKDF in the germline V gene (reference sequence). The CDR3 loop is CATSRDRPGGSYEQYF. Here the CDR3 DNA reads TGTGCCACCAGCAGAGATAGGCCGGGGGGCTCCTACGAGCAGTACTTC.

The chain couples TRBV7-9 to TRBJ2-7; TRBD1 might be the D (6 bases). This CDR3 spans 12 amino acids. The V and J ends lost 9 bases and 4 bases respectively, with 13 bases between them. Per germline, CDR1 SEHNR and CDR2 FQNEAQ (reference sequence). The CDR3 loop is CASSDSQYEQYF. In DNA, the CDR3 is TGTGCCAGTTCGGACAGTCAATACGAGCAGTACTTC. The full variable domain, with the rest looked up from reference TRBV7-9 and TRBJ2-7, is DTGVSQNPRHKITKRGQNVTFRCDPISEHNRLYWYRQTLGQGPEFLTYFQNEAQLEKSRLLSDRFSAERPKGSFSTLEIQRTEQGDSAMYLCASSDSQYEQYFGPGTRLTVT.

V gene TRBV5-1 combines with J gene TRBJ2-3; 9 bases agree with TRBD2. The trim removed 0 bases at V and 5 bases at J, leaving 7 bases unmatched. CDR1 and CDR2 from the germline V gene are SGHRS and YFSETQ. The CDR3 is 16 residues long. The DNA for the CDR3 is TGCGCCAGCAGCTTGGGGGCCGGGACTAGCCTAGATACGCAGTATTTT. It is translated as CASSLGAGTSLDTQYF.

The V call is TRBV19, the J call TRBJ2-7, with TRBD2 identical over 9 bases. Germline CDR1 LNHDA, CDR2 SQIVND (reference sequence). The CDR3 is 17 amino acids. Unmatched junction bases numbered 10, after V lost 1 base and J lost 3 bases. In nucleotides, the CDR3 is TGTGCCAGTAGTATAGCCGGGGGACTAGCTTTTAGCTACGAGCAGTACTTC. Encoded protein: CASSIAGGLAFSYEQYF.

This clone showed up just a few times. The chain joins TRBV20-1 to TRBJ2-3; D is undetermined. The CDR3 sequence is 10 residues long. The germline V and J ends were trimmed by 5 bases and 4 bases, with 4 bases remaining between them. Germline V CDR1 and CDR2: DFQATT, SNEGSKA (reference sequence). The DNA of the CDR3 is TGCAGTGCTGCGTCAGATACGCAGTATTTT. Its protein is CSAASDTQYF.

The chain couples TRBV29-1 to TRBJ1-4; 8 nucleotides match TRBD1. V lost 8 bases and J lost 3; bases outside the gene matches: 8. In germline, CDR1 is SQVTM, CDR2 ANQGSEA. The CDR3 spans 14 residues. CDR3 amino acids: CSFLQGVANEKLFF. The DNA of the CDR3 is TGCAGCTTTCTACAGGGGGTTGCTAATGAAAAACTGTTTTTT.

The sample holds one count of this clone. The rearrangement joins TRBV28 to TRBJ2-7; no reliable D call. This CDR3 contains 13 residues. Germline V gene lookup returns CDR1 MDHEN and CDR2 SYDVKM. The V end was cut by 2 bases, the J end by 3 bases, with 8 bases between. CDR3 nucleotides: TGTGCCAGCAGTTTAGGGCTGCGCTACGAGCAGTACTTC. Translation gives CASSLGLRYEQYF. The full variable domain, in which reference TRBV28 and TRBJ2-7 provide the parts outside the CDR3, is DVKVTQSSRYLVKRTGEKVFLECVQDMDHENMFWYRQDPGLGLRLIYFSYDVKMKEKGDIPEGYSVSREKKERFSLILESASTNQTSMYLCASSLGLRYEQYFGPGTRLTVT.

The chain uses TRBV18 and TRBJ2-2; D possibly corresponds to TRBD2 (5 bases). This CDR3 has 17 amino acids. The V end lost 0 bases, the J end lost 1 base, and 12 bases lay between the germline ends. The V gene's germline CDR1 is KGHSH and CDR2 LQKENI. CDR3 protein: CASSPPPPAVNTGELFF. The CDR3 DNA follows: TGTGCCAGCTCACCACCACCCCCAGCGGTGAACACCGGGGAGCTGTTTTTT.

The rearrangement joins TRBV9 to TRBJ1-2, with 7 bases fitting TRBD1. Germline lookup yields CDR1 SGDLS and CDR2 YYNGEE. This CDR3 is 13 amino acids long. Unmatched junction bases numbered 3, after V lost 4 bases and J lost 3 bases. CDR3 coding DNA: TGTGCCAGCAGCCGGGACAGATACTATGGCTACACCTTC. This codes for CASSRDRYYGYTF.

The chain employs TRBV7-2 and TRBJ2-7; no firm D call. Trimming cost V 5 bases and J 3 bases, with 11 bases left between them. CDR3 length: 13 amino acids. Germline V CDR1 and CDR2: SGHTA, FQGNSA. The CDR3 reads CASSPQVSYEQYF. The CDR3 region has the DNA TGTGCCAGCAGCCCCCAAGTCAGCTACGAGCAGTACTTC.

This clone was seen a few times. The V and J genes are TRBV20-1 and TRBJ1-2, with D maybe TRBD1 (6 bases). Germline V gene lookup returns CDR1 DFQATT and CDR2 SNEGSKA (reference sequence). V lost 0 bases and J lost 10, with 9 bases in between. The length of the CDR3 is 11 residues. The CDR3, as DNA: TGCAGTGCTAGAGACAGGGGTCCCTACACCTTC. It encodes CSARDRGPYTF.